These T cell receptor beta chains were read from a single sample in a study of OX40 agonist ivuxolimab in advanced cancers. Measured with immunoSEQ multiplex PCR; TCRdb has only the in-frame clones, and not every one. The table has fewer than 65,000 clones, approximately 90% seen once. The material sequenced was CD4+ or CD8+ T cells sorted from blood, taken in a trial of the OX40 agonist ivuxolimab. These receptor sequences come from an adult with an advanced solid tumor such as melanoma, head and neck, liver or kidney cancer. Each CDR3 is given with its conserved first and last residue. A D gene is named only where the DNA matches it firmly. A row's size may be missing; if present it is once, few, many or a size class.

D gene: -
J gene: TRBJ2-3
clone size: -
V gene: TRBV2
CDR3 protein: CASSGPGRDTQYF
CDR3 DNA: TGTGCCAGCAGTGGCCCCGGGCGGGATACGCAGTATTTT

D gene: -
J gene: TRBJ2-3
clone size: -
V gene: TRBV5-1
CDR3 protein: CASSLGDGSDTQYF
CDR3 DNA: TGCGCCAGCAGCTTGGGGGACGGTTCGGATACGCAGTATTTT

D gene: TRBD1
J gene: TRBJ1-6
clone size: -
V gene: TRBV7-9
CDR3 protein: CASSSGQVENNSPLHF
CDR3 DNA: TGTGCCAGCAGTTCTGGACAGGTGGAAAATAATTCACCCCTCCACTTT

D gene: -
J gene: TRBJ2-5
clone size: once
V gene: TRBV18
CDR3 protein: CASSRQGSQETQYF
CDR3 DNA: TGTGCCAGCTCACGGCAGGGGAGCCAAGAGACCCAGTACTTC

D gene: -
J gene: TRBJ2-1
clone size: -
V gene: TRBV11-2
CDR3 protein: CASSLGRNNEQFF
CDR3 DNA: TGTGCCAGCAGCTTAGGTCGGAACAATGAGCAGTTCTTC

D gene: -
J gene: TRBJ2-1
clone size: -
V gene: TRBV7-9
CDR3 protein: CASSSNRERGEQFF
CDR3 DNA: TGTGCCAGCAGCTCGAACAGGGAGAGGGGTGAGCAGTTCTTC

D gene: -
J gene: TRBJ2-7
clone size: -
V gene: TRBV5-1
CDR3 protein: CASSHGQNEQYF
CDR3 DNA: TGCGCCAGCAGCCACGGACAGAACGAGCAGTACTTC

D gene: -
J gene: TRBJ1-4
clone size: -
V gene: TRBV6-1
CDR3 protein: CASRGWGKGNEKLFF
CDR3 DNA: TGTGCCAGCAGAGGGTGGGGGAAGGGAAATGAAAAACTGTTTTTT

D gene: -
J gene: TRBJ2-3
clone size: -
V gene: TRBV6-6
CDR3 protein: CASSYSFSTDTQYF
CDR3 DNA: TGTGCCAGCAGTTACTCCTTCAGCACAGATACGCAGTATTTT

D gene: TRBD2
J gene: TRBJ2-3
clone size: -
V gene: TRBV4-2
CDR3 protein: CASSQAAGGLASTDTQYF
CDR3 DNA: TGTGCCAGCAGCCAAGCCGCGGGGGGTCTAGCTAGCACAGATACGCAGTATTTT

D gene: TRBD2
J gene: TRBJ2-5
clone size: -
V gene: TRBV5-1
CDR3 protein: CASSLATSGRGETQYF
CDR3 DNA: TGCGCCAGCAGCTTGGCGACTAGCGGGAGAGGAGAGACCCAGTACTTC

D gene: -
J gene: TRBJ2-5
clone size: -
V gene: TRBV6-1
CDR3 protein: CASSQDFQETQYF
CDR3 DNA: TGTGCCAGCAGCCAGGACTTTCAAGAGACCCAGTACTTC

D gene: -
J gene: TRBJ1-5
clone size: -
V gene: TRBV19
CDR3 protein: CASSIKTANQPQHF
CDR3 DNA: TGTGCCAGTAGTATAAAAACAGCAAATCAGCCCCAGCATTTT

D gene: -
J gene: TRBJ2-1
clone size: -
V gene: TRBV2
CDR3 protein: CASSEVRSSYNEQFF
CDR3 DNA: TGTGCCAGCAGTGAAGTGAGGAGCTCCTACAATGAGCAGTTCTTC

D gene: -
J gene: TRBJ1-6
clone size: -
V gene: TRBV5-1
CDR3 protein: CASSLEGSHSPLHF
CDR3 DNA: TGCGCCAGCAGCTTGGAAGGGTCCCATTCACCCCTCCACTTT

D gene: -
J gene: TRBJ2-7
clone size: many
V gene: TRBV27
CDR3 protein: CASSLRQGSAYEQYF
CDR3 DNA: TGTGCCAGCAGTTTAAGGCAGGGGTCTGCCTACGAGCAGTACTTC

D gene: -
J gene: TRBJ2-1
clone size: -
V gene: TRBV11-1
CDR3 protein: CASSKSASSSYNEQFF
CDR3 DNA: TGTGCCAGCAGTAAGAGCGCTTCGAGCTCCTACAATGAGCAGTTCTTC

D gene: TRBD1
J gene: TRBJ1-3
clone size: -
V gene: TRBV19
CDR3 protein: CASTGQRQGKGNTIYF
CDR3 DNA: TGTGCCAGTACCGGCCAACGACAGGGCAAAGGAAACACCATATATTTT

D gene: -
J gene: TRBJ1-3
clone size: -
V gene: TRBV6-6
CDR3 protein: CASSLLRGYGNTIYF
CDR3 DNA: TGTGCCAGCAGTTTACTCAGGGGTTATGGAAACACCATATATTTT

D gene: -
J gene: TRBJ2-7
clone size: -
V gene: TRBV5-1
CDR3 protein: CASSLGWATSYEQYF
CDR3 DNA: TGCGCCAGCAGCTTGGGTTGGGCCACCTCCTACGAGCAGTACTTC

D gene: -
J gene: TRBJ1-6
clone size: -
V gene: TRBV6-5
CDR3 protein: CASSPRLIYNSPLHF
CDR3 DNA: TGTGCCAGCAGTCCCCGACTAATTTATAATTCACCCCTCCACTTT

D gene: -
J gene: TRBJ2-3
clone size: -
V gene: TRBV10-2
CDR3 protein: CAGGTSTGTQYF
CDR3 DNA: TGCGCCGGGGGTACGAGCACTGGCACGCAGTATTTT

D gene: TRBD2
J gene: TRBJ2-7
clone size: -
V gene: TRBV4-2
CDR3 protein: CASSVLAGERYEQYF
CDR3 DNA: TGTGCCAGCAGCGTTCTAGCGGGAGAAAGGTACGAGCAGTACTTC

D gene: -
J gene: TRBJ1-1
clone size: -
V gene: TRBV18
CDR3 protein: CASSLLRGNTEAFF
CDR3 DNA: TGTGCCAGCTCCCTCTTAAGGGGGAACACTGAAGCTTTCTTT

D gene: -
J gene: TRBJ2-3
clone size: -
V gene: TRBV19
CDR3 protein: CASSMRGVDTQYF
CDR3 DNA: TGTGCCAGTAGTATGAGAGGGGTCGATACGCAGTATTTT

D gene: -
J gene: TRBJ1-4
clone size: -
V gene: TRBV6-1
CDR3 protein: CASGDRLIEKLFF
CDR3 DNA: TGTGCCAGCGGCGACAGACTGATTGAAAAACTGTTTTTT

D gene: TRBD1
J gene: TRBJ2-7
clone size: -
V gene: TRBV19
CDR3 protein: CASSRDRDYEQYF
CDR3 DNA: TGTGCCAGTAGTAGGGACAGAGACTACGAGCAGTACTTC

D gene: -
J gene: TRBJ2-7
clone size: -
V gene: TRBV6-1
CDR3 protein: CASSEGSPKTYEQYF
CDR3 DNA: TGTGCCAGCAGTGAAGGGTCACCCAAGACCTACGAGCAGTACTTC

D gene: -
J gene: TRBJ2-3
clone size: once
V gene: TRBV28
CDR3 protein: CASSTLRGSSTDTQYF
CDR3 DNA: TGTGCCAGCAGTACACTTCGGGGTTCCAGCACAGATACGCAGTATTTT

D gene: -
J gene: TRBJ1-2
clone size: -
V gene: TRBV29-1
CDR3 protein: CSVTTGPDTYGYTF
CDR3 DNA: TGCAGCGTGACTACAGGGCCTGATACCTATGGCTACACCTTC

D gene: -
J gene: TRBJ2-1
clone size: -
V gene: TRBV29-1
CDR3 protein: CSCRDGSSYNEQFF
CDR3 DNA: TGCAGCTGCCGGGACGGGAGCTCCTACAATGAGCAGTTCTTC

D gene: -
J gene: TRBJ1-2
clone size: few
V gene: TRBV5-4
CDR3 protein: CASSFLGDGYTF
CDR3 DNA: TGTGCCAGCAGCTTCCTAGGGGATGGCTACACCTTC